Listed below are T cell receptor beta chains from one sample, sequenced in a study of blood T cell repertoires in COVID-19. The data were produced by immunoSEQ multiplex PCR, yet TCRdb's version contains in-frame clones alone and is incomplete. The top ten hold 24% of the sample, which has about 95,000 clones, roughly four fifths seen once. Sequencing was performed on peripheral blood. Receptor source: a human donor in a cohort sampled during active COVID-19. CDR3s include the opening cysteine and the closing phenylalanine or tryptophan. D genes are given only for firm matches. Size is stated for part of the rows, as once, few or many counts, or as a class when the clone is expanded.

J gene: TRBJ2-5
V gene: TRBV27
D gene: TRBD1
clone size: NA
CDR3 protein: CASSFQGTGTQETQYF
CDR3 DNA: TGTGCCAGCAGTTTCCAGGGGACAGGAACCCAAGAGACCCAGTACTTC

J gene: TRBJ2-7
V gene: TRBV6-1
D gene: NA
clone size: NA
CDR3 protein: CASSEWTASYEQYF
CDR3 DNA: TGTGCCAGCAGTGAATGGACAGCATCCTACGAGCAGTACTTC

J gene: TRBJ1-5
V gene: TRBV6-5
D gene: TRBD1
clone size: NA
CDR3 protein: CASSRQGPIQPQHF
CDR3 DNA: TGTGCCAGCAGCCGACAGGGCCCCATTCAGCCCCAGCATTTT

J gene: TRBJ1-5
V gene: TRBV11-2
D gene: NA
clone size: NA
CDR3 protein: CASSWGGPNQPQHF
CDR3 DNA: TGTGCCTCTTCATGGGGGGGTCCCAATCAGCCCCAGCATTTT

J gene: TRBJ1-6
V gene: TRBV28
D gene: NA
clone size: NA
CDR3 protein: CASSLVGVYNSPLHF
CDR3 DNA: TGTGCCAGCAGTTTAGTGGGAGTATATAATTCACCCCTCCACTTT

J gene: TRBJ2-3
V gene: TRBV7-6
D gene: TRBD2
clone size: NA
CDR3 protein: CASSLGTSEGTDTQYF
CDR3 DNA: TGTGCCAGCAGTTTGGGGACTAGCGAGGGCACAGATACGCAGTATTTT

J gene: TRBJ1-2
V gene: TRBV29-1
D gene: NA
clone size: NA
CDR3 protein: CSVVPSDNYGYTF
CDR3 DNA: TGCAGCGTTGTACCCAGTGATAACTATGGCTACACCTTC

J gene: TRBJ2-3
V gene: TRBV6-4
D gene: TRBD2
clone size: NA
CDR3 protein: CASSQRGSTDTQYF
CDR3 DNA: TGTGCCAGCAGTCAGCGGGGGAGCACAGATACGCAGTATTTT

J gene: TRBJ2-7
V gene: TRBV3-1/TRBV3-2
D gene: TRBD1
clone size: NA
CDR3 protein: CASSQSGGPREQYF
CDR3 DNA: TGTGCCAGCAGCCAATCAGGGGGCCCTAGGGAGCAGTACTTC

J gene: TRBJ1-1
V gene: TRBV5-1
D gene: NA
clone size: NA
CDR3 protein: CASSQGLQGTEAFF
CDR3 DNA: TGCGCCAGCAGCCAGGGTCTCCAGGGGACTGAAGCTTTCTTT

J gene: TRBJ1-2
V gene: TRBV29-1
D gene: TRBD1
clone size: NA
CDR3 protein: CSVEAVDRFPHGYTF
CDR3 DNA: TGCAGCGTTGAAGCCGTGGACAGGTTCCCCCATGGCTACACCTTC

J gene: TRBJ1-3
V gene: TRBV6-5
D gene: NA
clone size: once
CDR3 protein: CASSYTGQSSGNTIYF
CDR3 DNA: TGTGCCAGCAGTTATACCGGACAGTCCTCTGGAAACACCATATATTTT

J gene: TRBJ2-7
V gene: TRBV28
D gene: NA
clone size: NA
CDR3 protein: CASTGASVYEQYF
CDR3 DNA: TGTGCCAGTACAGGTGCGAGTGTCTACGAGCAGTACTTC

J gene: TRBJ1-1
V gene: TRBV10-1
D gene: TRBD1
clone size: NA
CDR3 protein: CARSYRGRLTEAFF
CDR3 DNA: TGCGCCAGATCCTACAGGGGGCGGCTCACTGAAGCTTTCTTT

J gene: TRBJ2-7
V gene: TRBV7-2
D gene: NA
clone size: once
CDR3 protein: CASSSLAFSYEQYF
CDR3 DNA: TGTGCCAGCAGCTCTCTAGCCTTCTCCTACGAGCAGTACTTC

J gene: TRBJ1-1
V gene: TRBV10-2
D gene: TRBD1
clone size: few
CDR3 protein: CASRQGGEAFF
CDR3 DNA: TGCGCCAGCAGACAGGGGGGTGAAGCTTTCTTT

J gene: TRBJ2-7
V gene: TRBV10-3
D gene: NA
clone size: NA
CDR3 protein: CAISAADRAGDEQYF
CDR3 DNA: TGTGCCATCAGTGCAGCGGACAGGGCGGGGGACGAGCAGTACTTC

J gene: TRBJ1-5
V gene: TRBV3-1/TRBV3-2
D gene: TRBD1
clone size: NA
CDR3 protein: CASSLGTGDGQPQHF
CDR3 DNA: TGTGCCAGCAGCCTTGGGACAGGGGACGGTCAGCCCCAGCATTTT

J gene: TRBJ1-3
V gene: TRBV6-5
D gene: NA
clone size: NA
CDR3 protein: CASLQGRNTIYF
CDR3 DNA: TGTGCCAGCTTACAGGGTCGAAACACCATATATTTT

J gene: TRBJ2-7
V gene: TRBV11-2
D gene: NA
clone size: NA
CDR3 protein: CASSLDQRYHEQYF
CDR3 DNA: TGTGCCAGCAGCTTAGATCAGAGGTATCACGAGCAGTACTTC

J gene: TRBJ2-1
V gene: TRBV5-4
D gene: NA
clone size: NA
CDR3 protein: CASSLDLTNNEQFF
CDR3 DNA: TGTGCCAGCAGCTTGGACCTTACTAATAATGAGCAGTTCTTC

J gene: TRBJ2-2
V gene: TRBV18
D gene: TRBD2
clone size: NA
CDR3 protein: CATTGGPERNTGELFF
CDR3 DNA: TGTGCTACGACGGGAGGGCCTGAAAGGAACACCGGGGAGCTGTTTTTT

J gene: TRBJ2-7
V gene: TRBV6-2/TRBV6-3
D gene: TRBD2
clone size: NA
CDR3 protein: CASSSGLAAYEQYF
CDR3 DNA: TGTGCCAGCAGTAGTGGACTAGCTGCCTACGAGCAGTACTTC

J gene: TRBJ1-5
V gene: TRBV28
D gene: TRBD1
clone size: NA
CDR3 protein: CASNPSTGARNQPQHF
CDR3 DNA: TGTGCCAGCAACCCCAGCACAGGGGCCAGGAACCAGCCCCAGCATTTT

J gene: TRBJ2-7
V gene: TRBV5-5
D gene: NA
clone size: NA
CDR3 protein: CASSLGQVYEQYF
CDR3 DNA: TGTGCCAGCAGCTTGGGTCAGGTTTACGAGCAGTACTTC

J gene: TRBJ2-7
V gene: TRBV4-1
D gene: TRBD1
clone size: NA
CDR3 protein: CASSQTGTGLYEQYF
CDR3 DNA: TGCGCCAGCAGCCAGACCGGGACAGGGCTCTACGAGCAGTACTTC

J gene: TRBJ2-3
V gene: TRBV9
D gene: TRBD2
clone size: NA
CDR3 protein: CASSVGGGNADTQYF
CDR3 DNA: TGTGCCAGCAGCGTAGGCGGGGGGAATGCAGATACGCAGTATTTT

J gene: TRBJ2-1
V gene: TRBV29-1
D gene: TRBD1
clone size: NA
CDR3 protein: CSVRRTGLDEQFF
CDR3 DNA: TGCAGCGTCCGTAGGACAGGGCTGGATGAGCAGTTCTTC

J gene: TRBJ1-2
V gene: TRBV14
D gene: NA
clone size: NA
CDR3 protein: CASSLDRRGYTF
CDR3 DNA: TGTGCCAGCAGCCTCGACAGGCGAGGCTACACCTTC

J gene: TRBJ2-1
V gene: TRBV18
D gene: NA
clone size: once
CDR3 protein: CASSPTGLPFEQFF
CDR3 DNA: TGTGCCAGCTCACCCACTGGACTACCATTTGAGCAGTTCTTC

J gene: TRBJ2-7
V gene: TRBV7-8
D gene: TRBD2
clone size: NA
CDR3 protein: CASSHTGTSGRSSYEQYF
CDR3 DNA: TGTGCCAGCAGCCACACTGGGACTAGCGGGAGGAGCTCCTACGAGCAGTACTTC

J gene: TRBJ1-4
V gene: TRBV14
D gene: TRBD1
clone size: NA
CDR3 protein: CASSQRTGKNEKLFF
CDR3 DNA: TGTGCCAGCAGCCAGAGGACAGGGAAAAATGAAAAACTGTTTTTT

J gene: TRBJ2-7
V gene: TRBV6-5
D gene: TRBD1
clone size: NA
CDR3 protein: CASSYSGTGTYEQYF
CDR3 DNA: TGTGCCAGCAGTTACTCCGGGACAGGTACCTACGAGCAGTACTTC

J gene: TRBJ2-2
V gene: TRBV18
D gene: NA
clone size: many
CDR3 protein: CASSPTGTGELFF
CDR3 DNA: TGTGCCAGCTCGCCCACAGGCACCGGGGAGCTGTTTTTT

J gene: TRBJ2-7
V gene: TRBV5-4
D gene: NA
clone size: NA
CDR3 protein: CASSLVGTYEQYF
CDR3 DNA: TGTGCCAGCAGCTTGGTGGGCACTTACGAGCAGTACTTC

J gene: TRBJ2-2
V gene: TRBV5-1
D gene: NA
clone size: many
CDR3 protein: CASSLQGHGELFF
CDR3 DNA: TGCGCCAGCAGCTTGCAGGGTCACGGGGAGCTGTTTTTT

J gene: TRBJ2-1
V gene: TRBV19
D gene: NA
clone size: NA
CDR3 protein: CASSIFIIRDNEQFF
CDR3 DNA: TGTGCCAGTAGTATATTCATTATCCGCGACAATGAGCAGTTCTTC

J gene: TRBJ1-1
V gene: TRBV28
D gene: TRBD1
clone size: NA
CDR3 protein: CASSTTPGTGFGPEAFF
CDR3 DNA: TGTGCCAGCAGTACTACACCCGGGACAGGGTTCGGCCCTGAAGCTTTCTTT

J gene: TRBJ1-1
V gene: TRBV19
D gene: TRBD1
clone size: NA
CDR3 protein: CASRGQGSTEAFF
CDR3 DNA: TGTGCCAGTAGGGGACAGGGGAGCACTGAAGCTTTCTTT

J gene: TRBJ2-1
V gene: TRBV6-1
D gene: TRBD1
clone size: NA
CDR3 protein: CASSEAGTGFFNEQFF
CDR3 DNA: TGTGCCAGCAGTGAGGCCGGGACAGGGTTTTTCAATGAGCAGTTCTTC

J gene: TRBJ2-1
V gene: TRBV4-2
D gene: TRBD2
clone size: NA
CDR3 protein: CASSQDPSGSRVREQFF
CDR3 DNA: TGTGCCAGCAGCCAAGATCCTAGCGGGAGTCGAGTTAGGGAGCAGTTCTTC

J gene: TRBJ2-5
V gene: TRBV5-1
D gene: NA
clone size: NA
CDR3 protein: CASSSGGETQYF
CDR3 DNA: TGCGCCAGCAGCTCGGGGGGCGAGACCCAGTACTTC

J gene: TRBJ1-1
V gene: TRBV10-3
D gene: NA
clone size: NA
CDR3 protein: CATRLNTEAFF
CDR3 DNA: TGTGCCACTCGACTCAACACTGAAGCTTTCTTT

J gene: TRBJ1-1
V gene: TRBV9
D gene: TRBD1
clone size: NA
CDR3 protein: CASSGDRASTEAFF
CDR3 DNA: TGTGCCAGCAGTGGGGACAGGGCGAGCACTGAAGCTTTCTTT

J gene: TRBJ1-5
V gene: TRBV28
D gene: NA
clone size: NA
CDR3 protein: CASTGEHGGNQPQHF
CDR3 DNA: TGTGCCAGCACGGGGGAACACGGGGGCAATCAGCCCCAGCATTTT

J gene: TRBJ1-1
V gene: TRBV19
D gene: NA
clone size: NA
CDR3 protein: CASSISGANTEAFF
CDR3 DNA: TGTGCCAGTAGTATATCAGGGGCTAACACTGAAGCTTTCTTT

J gene: TRBJ1-2
V gene: TRBV18
D gene: NA
clone size: NA
CDR3 protein: CASSPEAGYGYTF
CDR3 DNA: TGTGCCAGCTCACCAGAGGCGGGCTATGGCTACACCTTC

J gene: TRBJ2-7
V gene: TRBV15
D gene: NA
clone size: NA
CDR3 protein: CATSRDLGEPSLEQYF
CDR3 DNA: TGTGCCACCAGCAGAGATCTCGGGGAACCCTCCTTAGAGCAGTACTTC

J gene: TRBJ2-1
V gene: TRBV15
D gene: NA
clone size: NA
CDR3 protein: CATSSGIRGTINEQFF
CDR3 DNA: TGTGCCACCAGCAGTGGGATCCGGGGAACCATCAATGAGCAGTTCTTC

J gene: TRBJ1-2
V gene: TRBV7-8
D gene: TRBD1
clone size: NA
CDR3 protein: CASSMDRDYGYTF
CDR3 DNA: TGTGCCAGCAGCATGGACAGGGATTATGGCTACACCTTC

J gene: TRBJ2-5
V gene: TRBV3-1/TRBV3-2
D gene: TRBD2
clone size: NA
CDR3 protein: CASSRTSGSRETQYF
CDR3 DNA: TGTGCCAGCAGCCGGACTAGCGGGAGTAGGGAGACCCAGTACTTC

J gene: TRBJ2-3
V gene: TRBV10-3
D gene: NA
clone size: NA
CDR3 protein: CAISRGTSTDTQYF
CDR3 DNA: TGTGCCATCAGCAGAGGAACTAGCACAGATACGCAGTATTTT

J gene: TRBJ2-7
V gene: TRBV19
D gene: NA
clone size: few
CDR3 protein: CASSYRARSYEQYF
CDR3 DNA: TGTGCCAGTAGTTATCGTGCTCGGTCCTACGAGCAGTACTTC